Following are 2 T cell receptor beta chains from one sample sequenced in a study of T cells in pancreatic ductal adenocarcinoma. Selected pancreatic ductal adenocarcinoma patients had undergone surgery without neoadjuvant therapy. This table comes from immunoSEQ multiplex PCR, and its TCRdb copy is limited to in-frame clones, with some not included. This sample carries over 15,000 clones, under 95% of them seen once, and the ten largest clones take 15% to 20%. The material sequenced was PBMCs. Source of these receptors: a human donor with pancreatic ductal adenocarcinoma.

V is TRBV5-4 and J is TRBJ1-1, with 9 bases matching TRBD1. With 0 bases clipped from V and 1 base from J, the junction kept 7 bases outside the gene matches. Germline V gives CDR1 SGHNT, CDR2 YYREEE (reference sequence). The CDR3 has 17 residues. The CDR3 sequence is CASSLGGTGLQNTEAFF. The DNA for the CDR3 is TGTGCCAGCAGCTTGGGAGGGACAGGGTTACAGAACACTGAAGCTTTCTTT. The whole variable domain, remainder taken from reference TRBV5-4 and TRBJ1-1, is ETGVTQSPTHLIKTRGQQVTLRCSSQSGHNTVSWYQQALGQGPQFIFQYYREEENGRGNFPPRFSGLQFPNYSSELNVNALELDDSALYLCASSLGGTGLQNTEAFFGQGTRLTVV.

The V and J genes are TRBV7-6 and TRBJ1-2; 7 bases match TRBD1. This CDR3 contains 13 residues. In germline, CDR1 is SGHVS, CDR2 FNYEAQ. The trim removed 5 bases at V and 6 bases at J, leaving 6 bases unmatched. The CDR3 DNA is TGTGCCAGCAGCCTAAGACAGGGTGATGGCTACACCTTC. Its translation is CASSLRQGDGYTF. The full variable domain, rest sourced from reference TRBV7-6 and TRBJ1-2, is GAGVSQSPRYKVTKRGQDVALRCDPISGHVSLYWYRQALGQGPEFLTYFNYEAQQDKSGLPNDRFSAERPEGSISTLTIQRTEQRDSAMYRCASSLRQGDGYTFGSGTRLTVV.